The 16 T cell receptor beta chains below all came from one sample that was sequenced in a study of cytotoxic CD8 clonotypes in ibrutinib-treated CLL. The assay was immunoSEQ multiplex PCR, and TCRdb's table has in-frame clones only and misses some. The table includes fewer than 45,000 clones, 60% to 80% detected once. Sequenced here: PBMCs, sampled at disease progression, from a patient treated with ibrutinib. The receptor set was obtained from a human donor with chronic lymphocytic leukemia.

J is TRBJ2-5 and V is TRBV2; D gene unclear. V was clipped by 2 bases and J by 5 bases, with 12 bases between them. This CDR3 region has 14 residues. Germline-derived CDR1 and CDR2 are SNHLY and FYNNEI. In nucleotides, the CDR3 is TGTGCCAGCAGTGAACAGGACCCTGGGGAGACCCAGTACTTC. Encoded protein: CASSEQDPGETQYF.

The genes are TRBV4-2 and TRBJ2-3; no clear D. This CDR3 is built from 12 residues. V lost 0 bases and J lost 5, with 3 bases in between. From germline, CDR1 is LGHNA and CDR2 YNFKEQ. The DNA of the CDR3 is TGTGCCAGCAGCCAAGAGATAGATACGCAGTATTTT. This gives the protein CASSQEIDTQYF.

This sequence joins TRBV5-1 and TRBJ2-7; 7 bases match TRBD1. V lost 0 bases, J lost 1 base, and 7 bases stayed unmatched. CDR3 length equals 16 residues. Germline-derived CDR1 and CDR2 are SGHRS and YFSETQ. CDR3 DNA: TGCGCCAGCAGCTTGGCCACGGGGACAGTTTCCTACGAGCAGTACTTC. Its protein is CASSLATGTVSYEQYF.

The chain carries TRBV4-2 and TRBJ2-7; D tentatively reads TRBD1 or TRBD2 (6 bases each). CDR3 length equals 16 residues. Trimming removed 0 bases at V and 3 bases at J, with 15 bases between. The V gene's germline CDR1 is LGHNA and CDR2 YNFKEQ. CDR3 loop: CASSQDGGGTLYEQYF. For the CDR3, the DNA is TGTGCCAGCAGCCAAGATGGAGGGGGTACCCTCTACGAGCAGTACTTC.

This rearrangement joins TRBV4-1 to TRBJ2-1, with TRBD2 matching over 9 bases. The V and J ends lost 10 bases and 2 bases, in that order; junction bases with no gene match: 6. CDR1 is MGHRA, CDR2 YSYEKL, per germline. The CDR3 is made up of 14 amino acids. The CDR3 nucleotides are TGCGCCACCAGAGAGCGGGGGGCCTACAATGAGCAGTTCTTC. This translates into CATRERGAYNEQFF.

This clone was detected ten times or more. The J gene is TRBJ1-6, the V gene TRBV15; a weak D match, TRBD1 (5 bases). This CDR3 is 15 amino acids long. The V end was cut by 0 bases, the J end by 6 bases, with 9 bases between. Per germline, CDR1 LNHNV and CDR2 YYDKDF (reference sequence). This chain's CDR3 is CATSREEGSNSPLHF. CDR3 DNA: TGTGCCACCAGCAGAGAGGAGGGGAGTAATTCACCCCTCCACTTT.

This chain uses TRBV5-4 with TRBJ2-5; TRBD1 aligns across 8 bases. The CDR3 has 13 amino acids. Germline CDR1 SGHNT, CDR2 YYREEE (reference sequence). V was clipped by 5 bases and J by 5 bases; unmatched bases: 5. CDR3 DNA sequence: TGTGCCAGCAGGCGCAGGGGGCGGGAGACCCAGTACTTC. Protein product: CASRRRGRETQYF.

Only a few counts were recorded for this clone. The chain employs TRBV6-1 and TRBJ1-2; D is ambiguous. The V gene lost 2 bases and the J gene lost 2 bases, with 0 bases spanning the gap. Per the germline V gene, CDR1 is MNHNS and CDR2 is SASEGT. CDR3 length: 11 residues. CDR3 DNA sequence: TGTGCCAGCAGTGAAAACTATGGCTACACCTTC. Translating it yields CASSENYGYTF.

The CDR3 region has the DNA TGTGCCAGCAGTGAAGGGGTTACGGCTGAAGCTTTCTTT. The encoded protein is CASSEGVTAEAFF. The chain uses TRBV6-1 and TRBJ1-1; D is undetermined. CDR3 length: 13 amino acids. CDR1 is MNHNS and CDR2 is SASEGT in the germline V gene. Trimming removed 1 base from V and 6 bases from J, with 9 bases in between.

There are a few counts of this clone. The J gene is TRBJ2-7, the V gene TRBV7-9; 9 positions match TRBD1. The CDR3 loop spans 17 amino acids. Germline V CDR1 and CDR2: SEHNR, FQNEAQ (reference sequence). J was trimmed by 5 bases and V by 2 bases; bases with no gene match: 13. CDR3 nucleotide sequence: TGTGCCAGCAGCTTACCGACCTGGGACAGGGCTGTAAACGAGCAGTACTTC. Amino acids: CASSLPTWDRAVNEQYF.

The CDR3 is CASSLAPPGQGSQETQYF. CDR3 DNA: TGCGCCAGCAGCTTGGCCCCCCCGGGACAGGGATCCCAAGAGACCCAGTACTTC. This rearrangement joins TRBV5-1 to TRBJ2-5, with 9 bases fitting TRBD1. Germline loops: CDR1 SGHRS, CDR2 YFSETQ. The CDR3 spans 18 residues. After removal of 0 bases from V and 1 base from J, the junction contained 10 bases not matched to a gene.

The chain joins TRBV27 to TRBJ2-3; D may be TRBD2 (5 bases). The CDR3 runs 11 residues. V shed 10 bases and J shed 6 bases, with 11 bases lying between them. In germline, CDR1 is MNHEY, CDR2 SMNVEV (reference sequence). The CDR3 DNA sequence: TGTGCCACCGGAGGTCGGGATACGCAGTATTTT. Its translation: CATGGRDTQYF.

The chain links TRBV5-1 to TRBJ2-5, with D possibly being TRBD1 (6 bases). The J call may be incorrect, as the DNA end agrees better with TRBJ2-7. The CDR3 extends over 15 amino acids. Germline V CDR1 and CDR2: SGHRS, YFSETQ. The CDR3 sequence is CASSVLGGQNYEQYF. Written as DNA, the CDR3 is TGCGCCAGCAGCGTCCTGGGCGGACAGAACTACGAGCAGTACTTC.

CDR3 residues: CASSEILAVEGAGDTQYF. The CDR3 DNA reads TGTGCCAGCAGTGAAATTCTGGCGGTTGAGGGGGCGGGAGATACGCAGTATTTT. The gene calls are TRBV6-1 and TRBJ2-3; the match to TRBD1 covers 7 bases. CDR1 is MNHNS, CDR2 SASEGT, per germline. CDR3 size: 18 residues. The V gene end was trimmed by 2 bases and the J gene end by 5 bases; junction bases not matched to a gene: 16.

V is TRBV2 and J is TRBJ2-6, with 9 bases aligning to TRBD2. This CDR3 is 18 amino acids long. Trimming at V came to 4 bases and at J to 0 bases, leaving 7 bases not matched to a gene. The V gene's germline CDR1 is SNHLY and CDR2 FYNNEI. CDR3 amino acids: CASSVALAGYSGANVLTF. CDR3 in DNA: TGTGCCAGCAGTGTCGCCCTAGCGGGGTACTCTGGGGCCAACGTCCTGACTTTC.

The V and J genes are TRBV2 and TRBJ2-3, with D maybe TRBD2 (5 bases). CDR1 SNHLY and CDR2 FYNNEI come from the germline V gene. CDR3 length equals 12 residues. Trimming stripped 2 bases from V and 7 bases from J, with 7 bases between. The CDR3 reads CASSELANTQYF. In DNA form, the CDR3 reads TGTGCCAGCAGTGAACTAGCAAATACGCAGTATTTT.